This T cell receptor (beta chain) was captured by sequencing in a study of blood T cell repertoires in COVID-19. Per the authors' pipeline: Amplified reference gene primers provided the basis for estimating nucleated cell counts. Using immunoSEQ multiplex PCR, the repertoire was profiled, and TCRdb retains in-frame clones only, with some absent. Clone size and the V and J calls come from that table; the DNA yielded D and trimming. The top ten hold 1% of the sample, which has about 310,000 clones, around 87% seen once. CDR1 MNHNS and CDR2 SASEGT come from the germline V gene. Trimming took 2 bases from V and 0 from J, leaving 11 bases between them. The CDR3 loop spans 15 amino acids.

The sequence derives from a man in his forties or fifties with active or convalescent COVID-19. Source material: peripheral blood. This chain connects TRBV6-1 to TRBJ2-7; D unresolved. CDR3 bases: TGTGCCAGCAGTGAATATCCGCAGGTCTCCTACGAGCAGTACTTC. This gives the protein CASSEYPQVSYEQYF.